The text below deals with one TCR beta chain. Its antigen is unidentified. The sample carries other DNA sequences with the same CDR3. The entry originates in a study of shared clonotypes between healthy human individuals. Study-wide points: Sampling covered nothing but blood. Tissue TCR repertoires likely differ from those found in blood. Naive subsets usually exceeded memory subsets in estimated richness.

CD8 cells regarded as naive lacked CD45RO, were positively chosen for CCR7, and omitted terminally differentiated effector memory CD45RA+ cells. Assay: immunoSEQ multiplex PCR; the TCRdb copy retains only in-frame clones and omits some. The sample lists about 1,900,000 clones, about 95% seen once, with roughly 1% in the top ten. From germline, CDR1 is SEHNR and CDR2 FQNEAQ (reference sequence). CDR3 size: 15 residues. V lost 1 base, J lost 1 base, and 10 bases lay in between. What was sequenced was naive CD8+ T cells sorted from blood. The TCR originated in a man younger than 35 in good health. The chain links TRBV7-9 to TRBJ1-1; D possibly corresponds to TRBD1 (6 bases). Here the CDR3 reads CASSLGQGKNTEAFF. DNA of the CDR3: TGTGCCAGCAGCTTAGGGCAGGGGAAGAACACTGAAGCTTTCTTT.